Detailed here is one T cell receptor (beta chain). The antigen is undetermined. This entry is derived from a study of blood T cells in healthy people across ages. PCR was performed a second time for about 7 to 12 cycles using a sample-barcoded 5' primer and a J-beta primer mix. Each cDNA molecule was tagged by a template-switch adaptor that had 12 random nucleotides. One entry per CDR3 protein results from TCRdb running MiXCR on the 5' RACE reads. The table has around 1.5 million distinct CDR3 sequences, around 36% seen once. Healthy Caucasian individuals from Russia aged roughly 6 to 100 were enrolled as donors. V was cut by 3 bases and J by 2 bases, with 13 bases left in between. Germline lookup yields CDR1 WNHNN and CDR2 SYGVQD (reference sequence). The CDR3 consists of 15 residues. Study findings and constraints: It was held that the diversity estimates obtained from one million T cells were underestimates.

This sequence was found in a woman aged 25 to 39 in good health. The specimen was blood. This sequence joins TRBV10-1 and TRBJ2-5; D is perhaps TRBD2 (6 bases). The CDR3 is CASSESVAAQETQYF. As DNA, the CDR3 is TGCGCCAGCAGTGAATCAGTAGCGGCACAAGAGACCCAGTACTTC.